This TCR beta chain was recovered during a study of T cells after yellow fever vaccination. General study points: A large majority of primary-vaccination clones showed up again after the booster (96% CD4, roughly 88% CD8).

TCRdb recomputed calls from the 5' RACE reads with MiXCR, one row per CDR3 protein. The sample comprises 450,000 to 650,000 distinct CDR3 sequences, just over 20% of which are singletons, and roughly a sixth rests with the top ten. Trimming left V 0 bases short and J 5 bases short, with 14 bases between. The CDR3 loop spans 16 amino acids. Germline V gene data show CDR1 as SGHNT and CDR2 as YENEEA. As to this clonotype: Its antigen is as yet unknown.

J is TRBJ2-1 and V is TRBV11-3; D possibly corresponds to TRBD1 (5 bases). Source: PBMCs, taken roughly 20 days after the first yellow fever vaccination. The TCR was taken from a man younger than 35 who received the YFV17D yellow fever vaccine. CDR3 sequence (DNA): TGTGCCAGCAGCTTAGAGTGGCAGGGTGCCCACAATGAGCAGTTCTTC. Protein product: CASSLEWQGAHNEQFF.